The 18 T cell receptor beta chains reported below all come from one sample, sequenced in a study of blood T cells in healthy people across ages. The second PCR ran roughly 6 to 12 cycles with a sample-barcoded 5' primer and J-beta primers. TCRdb fed the 5' RACE reads into MiXCR, producing one record per CDR3 protein. The data contain around 990,000 distinct CDR3 sequences, almost 25% of them seen just once; the ten biggest clones take up about 0.69%. This sample was shared with a second study, whose subject was T cells of mothers and their children.

The sample comprised blood. The receptors were gathered from a girl aged 2-15 years in good health.

This clonotype has a handful of counts. The chain recombines TRBV29-1 with TRBJ2-1; TRBD2 agrees at 7 bases. Germline CDR1 is SQVTM and CDR2 is ANQGSEA. J gave up 4 bases and V 3 bases, and 0 bases lay outside the gene matches. CDR3 length: 12 residues. DNA for the CDR3: TGCAGCGTTGAGCGGGGGTACAATGAGCAGTTCTTC. Amino acid sequence: CSVERGYNEQFF.

The sample holds a few counts of this clonotype. The chain recombines TRBV6-1 with TRBJ2-3; a possible D gene is TRBD2 (6 bases). CDR3 length: 15 residues. Germline V lookup: CDR1 MNHNS, CDR2 SASEGT. Trimming stripped 2 bases from V and 0 bases from J, with 9 bases between. The CDR3 nucleotides read TGTGCCAGCAGTGAAATGCGGGGCAGCACAGATACGCAGTATTTT. Translating gives CASSEMRGSTDTQYF.

This rearrangement joins TRBV7-8 to TRBJ2-5, with D uncertain. This CDR3 has 10 residues. In germline, CDR1 is SGHVS, CDR2 FQNEAQ. The germline V and J ends were trimmed by 8 bases and 11 bases, with 12 bases remaining between them. The CDR3 sequence: CASAEYGQYF. CDR3 DNA: TGTGCCAGCGCTGAGTACGGGCAGTACTTC.

This chain connects TRBV12-3 or TRBV12-4 to TRBJ2-4, with 7 bases lining up with TRBD2. The CDR3 is 16 residues long. V lost 5 bases to trimming and J lost 0 bases; unmatched junction nucleotides: 7. CDR3 residues: CASSVTGGLAKNIQYF. As DNA, the CDR3 is TGTGCCAGCAGTGTGACGGGGGGTCTAGCCAAAAACATTCAGTACTTC.

This clonotype came up a few times. The V call is TRBV20-1, the J call TRBJ2-1, with TRBD2 matching 13 bases. Per the germline V gene, CDR1 is DFQATT and CDR2 is SNEGSKA (reference sequence). The V and J ends lost 5 bases and 8 bases, in that order; junction bases with no gene match: 9. The CDR3 totals 15 residues. The CDR3 region has the DNA TGCAGTGCTGGTACCCCTGGACTAGCGGGAGATGAGCAGTTCTTC. Translated: CSAGTPGLAGDEQFF.

This chain links TRBV28 with TRBJ1-5; weak D call: TRBD1 (5 bases). This CDR3 is 16 amino acids long. Trimming cost V 1 base and J 2 bases, with 12 bases left between them. CDR1 is MDHEN and CDR2 is SYDVKM in the germline V gene. The CDR3 is CASSLFQGTRNQPQHF. The CDR3 bases are TGTGCCAGCAGTTTATTTCAGGGTACGCGCAATCAGCCCCAGCATTTT.

The chain recombines TRBV7-3 with TRBJ2-5; 14 bases match TRBD2. CDR1 SGHTA and CDR2 FQGTGA come from the germline V gene. V dropped 5 bases and J dropped 2; count of bases not matched to a gene: 10. The CDR3 is made up of 18 amino acids. CDR3 DNA sequence: TGTGCCAGCAGCCACGCGGGGACTAGCGGGAGATTGCAAGAGACCCAGTACTTC. This sequence encodes CASSHAGTSGRLQETQYF.

This sequence joins TRBV7-9 and TRBJ1-2; D is unclear. CDR1 SEHNR and CDR2 FQNEAQ come from the germline V gene (reference sequence). This CDR3 region has 14 residues. The V and J ends lost 0 bases and 6 bases respectively, with 11 bases between them. The DNA for the CDR3 is TGTGCCAGCAGCTTAGCCCTGGGGAGCCATGGCTACACCTTC. This sequence encodes CASSLALGSHGYTF.

The V and J genes are TRBV7-9 and TRBJ2-7; unclear D gene. With 4 bases removed from V and 2 bases from J, the gap between germline ends came to 12 bases. The CDR3 contains 14 residues. The V gene's germline CDR1 is SEHNR and CDR2 FQNEAQ (reference sequence). DNA of the CDR3: TGTGCCAGCAGCTCAAGCCTTACCACCTACGAGCAGTACTTC. Translating gives CASSSSLTTYEQYF.

Remarks on this clonotype: One end of the junction does not line up with germline, which may come from a read error. V is TRBV7-9 and J is TRBJ2-1; 8 positions match TRBD1. Looked up from germline, CDR1 is SEHNR and CDR2 is FQNEAQ (reference sequence). CDR3 length: 15 residues. CDR3 residues: CASSGPGGSYNEQFF. For the CDR3, the DNA is TGTGCCAGCAGCGGGCCAGGGGGCTCCTACAATGAACAGTTCTTC. Supplemented by reference TRBV7-9 and TRBJ2-1, the full variable domain reads DTGVSQNPRHKITKRGQNVTFRCDPISEHNRLYWYRQTLGQGPEFLTYFQNEAQLEKSRLLSDRFSAERPKGSFSTLEIQRTEQGDSAMYLCASSGPGGSYNEQFFGPGTRLTVL.

This clonotype has only a few counts. V gene TRBV29-1 combines with J gene TRBJ1-2, with D tentatively TRBD1 (6 bases). The V end was cut by 7 bases, the J end by 7 bases, with 13 bases between. Germline assignment: CDR1 SQVTM and CDR2 ANQGSEA. The CDR3 is made up of 11 amino acids. CDR3 region: CSGAQGRGYTF. In DNA form, the CDR3 reads TGCAGCGGTGCACAGGGTCGTGGCTACACCTTC.

This chain joins TRBV28 and TRBJ2-5; D is unresolved. The DNA end lines up better with TRBJ2-7; the J call may be wrong. Per the germline V gene, CDR1 is MDHEN and CDR2 is SYDVKM. The CDR3 is 14 amino acids. The CDR3 is CASSSAPLFYEQYF. The CDR3 DNA is TGTGCCAGCAGTTCAGCCCCCCTCTTCTACGAGCAGTACTTC.

The chain combines TRBV7-2 with TRBJ2-3; D possibly corresponds to TRBD1 (6 bases). CDR3 length: 18 amino acids. V lost 1 base and J 3 bases, leaving 20 bases between the germline ends. Germline loops: CDR1 SGHTA, CDR2 FQGNSA. CDR3 residues: CASSLELSYPQGTDTQYF. The CDR3 DNA reads TGTGCCAGCAGCTTAGAACTATCGTACCCTCAGGGGACAGATACGCAGTATTTT.

Only a few counts were recorded for this clonotype. The rearrangement joins TRBV12-3 or TRBV12-4 to TRBJ2-7; TRBD2 matches at 8 bases. The V gene end was trimmed by 2 bases and the J gene end by 6 bases; junction bases not matched to a gene: 9. CDR3 length: 15 residues. The CDR3 nucleotides are TGTGCCAGCAGTTTAACTCAAGCGGGGGCGGGCGAGCAGTACTTC. Translating gives CASSLTQAGAGEQYF.

This clonotype was counted between two and nine times. This sequence joins TRBV7-8 and TRBJ2-7; 8 nucleotides agree with TRBD2. CDR1 is SGHVS and CDR2 is FQNEAQ in the germline V gene. This CDR3 is built from 16 residues. Trimming cost V 2 bases and J 7 bases; bases outside gene matches: 13. The CDR3 here is CASSLYVAGTPGEQYF. For the CDR3, the DNA is TGTGCCAGCAGCTTATACGTAGCGGGGACCCCGGGAGAGCAGTACTTC.

The CDR3 coding sequence is TGTGCCAGCAGTTACTCGCGGATCCTGAACACTGAAGCTTTCTTT. This translates into CASSYSRILNTEAFF. The V gene is TRBV6-5, the J gene TRBJ1-1, with D hard to call. V was pared by 0 bases and J by 0 bases, with 8 bases between. The CDR3 spans 15 residues. Germline values: CDR1 MNHEY, CDR2 SVGAGI.

The chain is built from TRBV6-1 and TRBJ1-2, with D perhaps matching TRBD1 (6 bases). V was cut by 5 bases and J by 4 bases, with 14 bases left in between. Germline V lookup: CDR1 MNHNS, CDR2 SASEGT. The length of the CDR3 is 14 residues. CDR3 loop: CASSFRDIGYGYTF. CDR3 sequence (DNA): TGTGCCAGCAGTTTCCGGGACATAGGCTATGGCTACACCTTC.

The chain couples TRBV29-1 to TRBJ2-5, with 8 bases lining up with TRBD1. CDR1 is SQVTM and CDR2 is ANQGSEA in the germline V gene. Trimming removed 2 bases from V and 4 bases from J; junction bases left unmatched: 6. This CDR3 region has 14 residues. Here the CDR3 DNA reads TGCAGCGTTGAATTGGCAGGGGGCCTAGAGACCCAGTACTTC. As protein: CSVELAGGLETQYF.